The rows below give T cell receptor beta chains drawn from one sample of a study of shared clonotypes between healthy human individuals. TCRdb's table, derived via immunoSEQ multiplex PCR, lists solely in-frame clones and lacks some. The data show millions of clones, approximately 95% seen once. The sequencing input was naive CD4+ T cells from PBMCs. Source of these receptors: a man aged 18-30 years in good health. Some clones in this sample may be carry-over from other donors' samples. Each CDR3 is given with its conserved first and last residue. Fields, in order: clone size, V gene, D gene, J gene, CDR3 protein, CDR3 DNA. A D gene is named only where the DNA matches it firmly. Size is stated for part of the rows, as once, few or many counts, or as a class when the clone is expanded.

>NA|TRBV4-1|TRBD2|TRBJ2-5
CASSQGQGGETQYF
TGCGCCAGCAGCCAAGGGCAGGGAGGGGAGACCCAGTACTTC
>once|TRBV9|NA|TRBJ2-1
CASSPPGGAGVYNEQFF
TGTGCCAGCAGCCCCCCAGGGGGGGCGGGAGTCTACAATGAGCAGTTCTTC
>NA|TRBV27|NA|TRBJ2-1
CASSPRPEGYNEQFF
TGTGCCAGCAGCCCGAGACCCGAGGGATACAATGAGCAGTTCTTC
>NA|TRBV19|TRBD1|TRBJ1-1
CASATGEIGVAFF
TGTGCCAGTGCGACAGGGGAAATTGGGGTTGCTTTCTTT
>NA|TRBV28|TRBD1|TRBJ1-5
CASSLTGGAYSNQPQHF
TGTGCCAGCAGTTTGACAGGGGGCGCTTATAGCAATCAGCCCCAGCATTTT
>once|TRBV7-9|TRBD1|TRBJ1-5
CASSGGDSRPQHF
TGTGCCAGCAGCGGAGGGGACAGCCGACCCCAGCATTTT
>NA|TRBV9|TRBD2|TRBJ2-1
CASSPPLAGRLRSSYNEQFF
TGTGCCAGCAGCCCCCCCCTAGCGGGCCGACTAAGGAGCTCCTACAATGAGCAGTTCTTC
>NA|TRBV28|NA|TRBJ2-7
CAIFLGGVGEQYF
TGTGCCATTTTCCTAGGGGGGGTCGGCGAGCAGTACTTC
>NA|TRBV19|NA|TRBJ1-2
CASSIPGAGYTF
TGTGCCAGTAGTATCCCGGGCGCTGGCTACACCTTC
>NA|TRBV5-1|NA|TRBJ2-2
CASSLPLSAGELFF
TGCGCCAGCAGCTTACCCCTAAGCGCCGGGGAGCTGTTTTTT
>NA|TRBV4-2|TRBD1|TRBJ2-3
CASSQKDRVSAQYF
TGTGCCAGCAGCCAGAAAGACAGGGTTAGTGCGCAGTATTTT
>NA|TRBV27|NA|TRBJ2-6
CASREFPTLTGANGANVLTF
TGTGCCAGCAGAGAGTTTCCCACCTTAACGGGGGCGAATGGGGCCAACGTCCTGACTTTC
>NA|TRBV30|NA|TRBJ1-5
CAWSLRYDQPQHF
TGTGCCTGGAGTCTGAGATACGATCAGCCCCAGCATTTT
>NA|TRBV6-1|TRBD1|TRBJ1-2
CASSEPPGTGKLRSYTF
TGTGCCAGCAGTGAACCGCCCGGGACAGGGAAATTAAGGAGCTACACCTTC
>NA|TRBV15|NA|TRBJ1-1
CATSRVEGITEAFF
TGTGCCACCAGCAGAGTCGAAGGGATCACTGAAGCTTTCTTT
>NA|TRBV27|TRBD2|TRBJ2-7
CASSQAGGPNYEQYF
TGTGCCAGCAGTCAAGCGGGAGGGCCGAACTACGAGCAGTACTTC
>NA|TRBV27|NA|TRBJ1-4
CASSLRGTNEKLFF
TGTGCCAGCAGTTTGCGCGGGACTAATGAAAAACTGTTTTTT
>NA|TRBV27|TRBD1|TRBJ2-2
CASSTRTGVGELFF
TGTGCCAGCAGTACCCGGACAGGGGTCGGGGAGCTGTTTTTT